One TCR beta chain is described in this entry. The data stem from a study of T cells in Graves' hyperthyroidism and ophthalmopathy. V was pared by 0 bases and J by 7 bases, with 8 bases of the junction left unmatched. CDR1 WNHNN and CDR2 SYGVQD come from the germline V gene (reference sequence). This CDR3 spans 18 amino acids. Template material for amplifying TCR beta CDR3 regions consisted of RNA transcripts. TCR CDR3 regions were first amplified by RT-PCR with HTBI primers. MiXCR was run by TCRdb on the multiplex PCR reads, yielding one entry per CDR3 protein. The table includes over 250,000 distinct CDR3 sequences, approximately 21% detected once.

Material for sequencing was blood. This sequence was found in a man younger than 45 with Graves' ophthalmopathy. This sequence joins TRBV10-1 and TRBJ2-2; 13 bases are shared with TRBD2. The CDR3 protein is CASSESKTSGRAGGELFF. The CDR3 coding sequence is TGCGCCAGCAGTGAGTCGAAAACTAGCGGGAGGGCCGGCGGGGAGCTGTTTTTT.